The next 5 T cell receptor beta chains were all read from a single sample in a study of T cell changes during pregnancy in multiple sclerosis. Profiling relied on immunoSEQ multiplex PCR, and the TCRdb table lists in-frame clones only, not all of them. The sample consists of around 70,000 clones, 92% of them appearing once. Sequencing was performed on peripheral blood, taken after pregnancy. The receptors were gathered from a female donor in good health, enrolled as a control in a pregnancy study.

This chain uses TRBV28 with TRBJ2-3, with 8 nucleotides matching TRBD1. Germline values: CDR1 MDHEN, CDR2 SYDVKM. V trimming: 6 bases; J trimming: 0 bases; junction bases outside the gene matches: 8. The length of the CDR3 is 16 residues. As DNA, the CDR3 is TGTGCCAGCAGCCCAGGGGGCCTTCTTAGCACAGATACGCAGTATTTT. Its protein product is CASSPGGLLSTDTQYF.

The chain recombines TRBV7-8 with TRBJ2-1; D might be TRBD1 (6 bases). The CDR3 totals 16 residues. Germline assignment: CDR1 SGHVS and CDR2 FQNEAQ. With 6 bases removed from V and 1 base from J, the gap between germline ends came to 16 bases. CDR3 amino acids: CASRVQGRESYNEQFF. CDR3 nucleotides: TGTGCCAGCAGAGTGCAGGGGAGAGAATCCTACAATGAGCAGTTCTTC.

The rearrangement links TRBV6-4 to TRBJ2-3; 10 positions agree with TRBD1. The CDR3 totals 15 residues. Trimming at V came to 6 bases and at J to 4 bases, leaving 7 bases not matched to a gene. Germline values: CDR1 MRHNA, CDR2 SNTAGT. CDR3 region: CASRRDRGVADTQYF. The CDR3 nucleotides read TGTGCCAGCAGAAGGGACAGGGGAGTAGCAGATACGCAGTATTTT.

This clone was counted between two and nine times. The chain is built from TRBV2 and TRBJ1-1, with a weak D call TRBD1 (6 bases). CDR3 size: 13 residues. V was trimmed by 4 bases and J by 2 bases, leaving 8 bases between them. The germline CDR1 and CDR2 sequences are SNHLY and FYNNEI. This CDR3 reads CASSGQANTEAFF. CDR3 sequence (DNA): TGTGCCAGCAGTGGACAGGCAAACACTGAAGCTTTCTTT.

The rearrangement joins TRBV14 to TRBJ2-1, with D possibly matching TRBD1 (5 bases). The germline gives CDR1 SGHDN, CDR2 FVKESK. Trimming took off 4 bases at V and 8 bases at J, with 15 bases between the two ends. This CDR3 contains 14 residues. The CDR3 loop reads CASSLVDPRDEQFF. The CDR3 nucleotides read TGTGCCAGCAGCCTAGTAGACCCCAGGGATGAGCAGTTCTTC.